The 21 T cell receptor beta chains given below trace back to one sample, sequenced in a study of regulatory T cells in long-lasting Graves disease. TCR beta libraries were built with iRepertoire HTBI primers and Arm-PCR of CDR3 regions. One entry per CDR3 protein, called by TCRdb with MiXCR from the multiplex PCR reads. This sample has 250,000 to 300,000 distinct CDR3 sequences, with around a fifth found just once. Time point described: persistent/refractory GD, antithyroid drugs over 5 years with positive TRAb. PBMCs provided the RNA from which the TCR library was made. Specimen: peripheral blood mononuclear cells (PBMCs), collected when the disease was refractory, from a patient treated with antithyroid drugs. The receptor set was obtained from a female donor with Graves disease.

The V and J genes are TRBV30 and TRBJ1-1; possible D gene TRBD1, 5 bases. Germline CDR1 reads GTSNPN; CDR2 reads SVGIG (reference sequence). This CDR3 region has 13 residues. V was pared by 4 bases and J by 4 bases, with 13 bases between. CDR3 region: CAWNVGVGTEAFF. Here the CDR3 DNA reads TGTGCCTGGAATGTAGGGGTGGGCACTGAAGCTTTCTTT. The full variable domain, completed using reference TRBV30 and TRBJ1-1, is SQTIHQWPATLVQPVGSPLSLECTVEGTSNPNLYWYRQAAGRGLQLLFYSVGIGQISSEVPQNLSASRPQDRQFILSSKKLLLSDSGFYLCAWNVGVGTEAFFGQGTRLTVV.

The sample holds many counts of this clonotype. The chain has TRBV29-1 and TRBJ2-5, with 9 positions matching TRBD2. The CDR3 spans 15 residues. V shed 1 base, J shed 1 base, and the junction held 4 bases outside the gene matches. Germline values: CDR1 SQVTM, CDR2 ANQGSEA. The CDR3 bases are TGCAGCGTTGAAGTATTGCGGGAGGGCCAAGAGACCCAGTACTTC. It yields the protein CSVEVLREGQETQYF.

This clonotype was detected many times. This chain joins TRBV2 and TRBJ1-1; a possible D gene is TRBD1 (6 bases). The CDR3 spans 14 residues. V lost 4 bases and J lost 1, with 10 bases in between. Germline CDR1 SNHLY, CDR2 FYNNEI. The CDR3 loop reads CASSGTDGNTEAFF. DNA of the CDR3: TGTGCCAGCAGTGGGACAGACGGGAACACTGAAGCTTTCTTT. Supplemented by reference TRBV2 and TRBJ1-1, the full variable domain reads EPEVTQTPSHQVTQMGQEVILRCVPISNHLYFYWYRQILGQKVEFLVSFYNNEISEKSEIFDDQFSVERPDGSNFTLKIRSTKLEDSAMYFCASSGTDGNTEAFFGQGTRLTVV.

In its sample, this clonotype was seen many times. This sequence joins TRBV7-6 and TRBJ1-1; 9 bases align to TRBD1. The CDR3 extends over 15 amino acids. Germline-derived CDR1 and CDR2 are SGHVS and FNYEAQ. With V trimmed by 4 bases and J by 2 bases, 5 bases remained unmatched. CDR3 residues: CASSSLTGGNTEAFF. In DNA, the CDR3 is TGTGCCAGCAGCTCTCTAACAGGGGGCAACACTGAAGCTTTCTTT.

This clonotype was seen a handful of times. This chain links TRBV6-2 or TRBV6-3 with TRBJ1-3, with 9 bases identical to TRBD1. V lost 7 bases to trimming and J lost 2 bases; unmatched junction nucleotides: 12. CDR1 is MNHEY and CDR2 is SVGEGT in the germline V gene. The CDR3 has 17 amino acids. This CDR3 reads CASTSGTGTIPGNTIYF. The CDR3 nucleotides read TGTGCCAGCACTTCCGGGACAGGGACCATCCCTGGAAACACCATATATTTT.

This chain links TRBV7-2 with TRBJ1-1; D remains ambiguous. CDR3 length: 13 residues. Germline V CDR1 and CDR2: SGHTA, FQGNSA. V lost 3 bases and J lost 4, with 9 bases in between. CDR3 DNA sequence: TGTGCCAGCAGCTTTAGCAGCGCCACTGAAGCTTTCTTT. It encodes CASSFSSATEAFF.

In this sample, this clonotype turned up once. No conserved phenylalanine or tryptophan ends this CDR3, so it is likely a read error. The V call is TRBV30, the J call TRBJ2-1; 11 bases agree with TRBD1. The CDR3 is made up of 14 amino acids. With V trimmed by 0 bases and J by 7 bases, 2 bases remained unmatched. The V gene's germline CDR1 is GTSNPN and CDR2 SVGIG (reference sequence). CDR3 sequence reads: CAWSVGTGGNEQFL. The DNA for the CDR3 is TGTGCCTGGAGTGTAGGGACAGGGGGTAATGAGCAGTTCCTC.

Only one count was recorded for this clonotype. The chain recombines TRBV20-1 with TRBJ2-7, with a tentative D call TRBD2 (7 bases). Trimming cost V 4 bases and J 4 bases, with 20 bases left between them. Germline V gives CDR1 DFQATT, CDR2 SNEGSKA (reference sequence). The CDR3 loop spans 15 amino acids. The CDR3 region is CSATKGGADFYEQYF. In DNA, the CDR3 is TGCAGTGCTACCAAAGGGGGGGCAGATTTTTACGAGCAGTACTTC.

A note on this clonotype: A much larger clone differs by one base, so this may be a read error. The J gene is TRBJ2-1, the V gene TRBV11-2, with TRBD2 matching 7 bases. The CDR3 spans 14 residues. Germline V CDR1 and CDR2: SGHAT, FQNNGV. V trimming: 5 bases; J trimming: 6 bases; junction bases outside the gene matches: 7. Here the CDR3 DNA reads TGTGCCAGCAGCCTAGGCGGGAGACGCAATGAGCAGTTCTTC. Translating gives CASSLGGRRNEQFF.

CDR3 nucleotide sequence: TGTGCCAGCAGCGGCGCTGGGGGATCTGGAAACACCATATATTTT. Translating gives CASSGAGGSGNTIYF. The chain is built from TRBV7-8 and TRBJ1-3; a possible D gene is TRBD1 (5 bases). This CDR3 comprises 15 residues. The germline gives CDR1 SGHVS, CDR2 FQNEAQ. Trimming removed 5 bases from V and 1 base from J, with 12 bases in between.

About this clonotype: A much larger clone differs from this one at a single base, so this may be a read error. The chain uses TRBV20-1 and TRBJ1-2; 7 bases are a match to TRBD1. The germline CDR1 and CDR2 sequences are DFQATT and SNEGSKA (reference sequence). The ends lost 6 bases at V and 3 bases at J; junction bases unmatched: 4. The CDR3 contains 12 residues. CDR3 in DNA: TGCAGTGCCCGACAGGGTGACTATGGCTACACCTTC. Residues: CSARQGDYGYTF.

The chain links TRBV30 to TRBJ2-6; D ambiguous. V dropped 7 bases and J dropped 3 bases, with 7 bases sitting between them. This CDR3 contains 12 residues. CDR1 is GTSNPN and CDR2 is SVGIG in the germline V gene (reference sequence). The CDR3 reads CAYTNGANVLTF. In nucleotides, the CDR3 is TGTGCCTACACTAATGGGGCCAACGTCCTGACTTTC.

This chain uses TRBV20-1 with TRBJ2-7; weak D call: TRBD1 (5 bases). The length of the CDR3 is 15 residues. Germline V gene data show CDR1 as DFQATT and CDR2 as SNEGSKA (reference sequence). V lost 3 bases, J lost 3 bases, and 18 bases lay in between. The CDR3 DNA reads as TGCAGTGCTAGGGGCGGTGGGGCTAGGGTCTACGAGCAGTACTTC. Translation: CSARGGGARVYEQYF.

The chain uses TRBV7-9 and TRBJ2-2; D gene ambiguous. CDR3 length: 15 residues. V dropped 0 bases and J dropped 3 bases, with 8 bases sitting between them. CDR1 SEHNR and CDR2 FQNEAQ come from the germline V gene (reference sequence). The CDR3 sequence: CASSLAVLDTGELFF. Here the CDR3 DNA reads TGTGCCAGCAGCTTAGCGGTATTGGACACCGGGGAGCTGTTTTTT.

This chain links TRBV5-1 with TRBJ2-1, with TRBD2 matching 9 bases. CDR3 length equals 15 residues. V lost 3 bases and J lost 3; bases outside the gene matches: 4. Germline assignment: CDR1 SGHRS and CDR2 YFSETQ. The CDR3 sequence is CASSSGLASYNEQFF. The CDR3 DNA sequence: TGCGCCAGCAGCTCAGGACTAGCGAGCTACAATGAGCAGTTCTTC. The whole variable domain, filled in from reference TRBV5-1 and TRBJ2-1, reads KAGVTQTPRYLIKTRGQQVTLSCSPISGHRSVSWYQQTPGQGLQFLFEYFSETQRNKGNFPGRFSGRQFSNSRSEMNVSTLELGDSALYLCASSSGLASYNEQFFGPGTRLTVL.

The J gene is TRBJ2-7, the V gene TRBV29-1; the match to TRBD2 covers 7 bases. Germline trimming cut 1 base from V and 3 bases from J; bases unmatched to any gene: 12. This CDR3 is 16 amino acids long. Germline V gene sequence: CDR1 SQVTM, CDR2 ANQGSEA. CDR3 nucleotides: TGCAGCGTTGAAGGGGTTGTGGGAGGGCCAGTCTACGAGCAGTACTTC. It translates to CSVEGVVGGPVYEQYF.

This clonotype was seen a few times. The V call is TRBV20-1, the J call TRBJ2-7, with a tentative D call TRBD1 (8 bases). Germline V CDR1 and CDR2: DFQATT, SNEGSKA (reference sequence). The CDR3 extends over 15 amino acids. Trimming stripped 5 bases from V and 4 bases from J, with 21 bases between. CDR3 nucleotide sequence: TGCAGTGCTCCAGACAGGGGACTATCCAGGTACGAGCAGTACTTC. Amino acid sequence: CSAPDRGLSRYEQYF.

Ten or more counts support this clonotype. The V gene is TRBV7-6, the J gene TRBJ2-7; 9 bases align to TRBD1. With 5 bases clipped from V and 6 bases from J, the junction kept 11 bases outside the gene matches. CDR1 and CDR2 from the germline V gene are SGHVS and FNYEAQ. The CDR3 is 15 amino acids. The CDR3 DNA sequence: TGTGCCAGCAGCGGTCTAGGGACAGGGTACTCCGAGCAGTACTTC. This sequence encodes CASSGLGTGYSEQYF.

V usage is TRBV7-2 and J usage is TRBJ2-7; 9 positions match TRBD1. V shed 5 bases and J 6 bases; nucleotides not matched to a gene: 8. The CDR3 covers 14 residues. Germline CDR1 is SGHTA and CDR2 is FQGNSA. The CDR3 bases are TGTGCCAGCAGCCCGGACAGGGGAGCGGTCGAGCAGTACTTC. Translating gives CASSPDRGAVEQYF.

This clonotype has at least ten counts. The J gene is TRBJ1-2, the V gene TRBV20-1, with a weak D call TRBD1 (5 bases). The CDR3 sequence is 14 residues long. Deletions cut 0 bases from V and 8 bases from J, with 16 bases between. The germline gives CDR1 DFQATT, CDR2 SNEGSKA (reference sequence). CDR3: CSARDHRGVWGYTF. As DNA, the CDR3 is TGCAGTGCTAGAGATCACCGGGGGGTATGGGGCTACACCTTC.

This clonotype occurred a few times. The gene calls are TRBV30 and TRBJ2-7, with a possible D match to TRBD2 (6 bases). The V gene's germline CDR1 is GTSNPN and CDR2 SVGIG (reference sequence). V lost 2 bases to trimming and J lost 5 bases, with 16 bases between them. CDR3 length equals 14 residues. CDR3 sequence reads: CAWSLTRKENEQYF. CDR3 DNA sequence: TGTGCCTGGAGTCTGACTAGGAAAGAAAACGAGCAGTACTTC.